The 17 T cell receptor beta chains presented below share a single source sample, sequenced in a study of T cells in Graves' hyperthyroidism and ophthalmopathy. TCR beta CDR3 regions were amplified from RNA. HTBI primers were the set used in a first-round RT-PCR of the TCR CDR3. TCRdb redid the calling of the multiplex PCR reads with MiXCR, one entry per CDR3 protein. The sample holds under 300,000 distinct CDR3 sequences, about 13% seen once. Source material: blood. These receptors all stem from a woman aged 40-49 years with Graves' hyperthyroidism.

CDR3 nucleotides: TGTGCCAGCAGCTTGGACCTAGCGGTGGGGGGAAACATTCAGTACTTC. Its protein is CASSLDLAVGGNIQYF. The rearrangement uses TRBV7-2 and TRBJ2-4, with 7 nucleotides matching TRBD2. Germline CDR1 SGHTA, CDR2 FQGNSA. The V gene end was trimmed by 3 bases and the J gene end by 6 bases; junction bases not matched to a gene: 11. This CDR3 contains 16 residues.

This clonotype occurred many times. This chain's CDR3 is CASSLTSGSSNEQFF. The CDR3 nucleotides are TGTGCCAGCAGCCTAACTAGCGGATCATCCAATGAGCAGTTCTTC. V gene TRBV6-1 combines with J gene TRBJ2-1; TRBD2 matches 8 bases. The J segment lost 6 bases and the V segment lost 6 bases, leaving 10 bases of the junction unmatched. Germline V gene data show CDR1 as MNHNS and CDR2 as SASEGT. This CDR3 has 15 residues.

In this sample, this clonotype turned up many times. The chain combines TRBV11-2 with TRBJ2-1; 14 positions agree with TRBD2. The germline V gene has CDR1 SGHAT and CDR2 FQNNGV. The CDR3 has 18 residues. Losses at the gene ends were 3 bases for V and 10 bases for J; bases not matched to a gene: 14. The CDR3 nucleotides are TGTGCCAGCAGCTTTCCTGGACTAGCGGGAGGAATCAGCCTCGAGCAGTTCTTC. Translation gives CASSFPGLAGGISLEQFF.

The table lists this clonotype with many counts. The CDR3 coding sequence is TGTGCCAGCAGTGGAATGGGGGTGGAGACCCAGTACTTC. Amino acid sequence: CASSGMGVETQYF. The genes are TRBV2 and TRBJ2-5; D is perhaps TRBD1 or TRBD2 (5 bases each). V lost 4 bases and J lost 5, with 11 bases in between. Germline CDR1 is SNHLY and CDR2 is FYNNEI. The length of the CDR3 is 13 residues.

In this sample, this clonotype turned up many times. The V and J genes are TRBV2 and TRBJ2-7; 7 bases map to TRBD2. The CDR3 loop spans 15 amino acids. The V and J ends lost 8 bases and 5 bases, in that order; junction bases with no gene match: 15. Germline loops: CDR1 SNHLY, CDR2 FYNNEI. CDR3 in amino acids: CASLTSGIGSHEQYF. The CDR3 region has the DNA TGTGCCAGCCTCACCAGCGGGATAGGATCCCACGAGCAGTACTTC.

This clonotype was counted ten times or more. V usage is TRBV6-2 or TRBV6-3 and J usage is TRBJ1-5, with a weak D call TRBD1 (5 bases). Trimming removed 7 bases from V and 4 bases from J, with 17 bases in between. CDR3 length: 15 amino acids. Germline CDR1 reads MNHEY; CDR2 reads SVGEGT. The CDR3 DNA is TGTGCCAGCAAGTCGACAGATGGTGGTAATCAGCCCCAGCATTTT. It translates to CASKSTDGGNQPQHF.

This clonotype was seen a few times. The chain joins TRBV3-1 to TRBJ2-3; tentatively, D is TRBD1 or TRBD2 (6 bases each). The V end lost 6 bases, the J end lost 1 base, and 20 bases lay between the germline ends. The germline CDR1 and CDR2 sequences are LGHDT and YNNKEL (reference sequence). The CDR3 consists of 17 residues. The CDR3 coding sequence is TGTGCCAGCAGGCACAGGAAGGGGGGAAGTGGCACAGATACGCAGTATTTT. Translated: CASRHRKGGSGTDTQYF.

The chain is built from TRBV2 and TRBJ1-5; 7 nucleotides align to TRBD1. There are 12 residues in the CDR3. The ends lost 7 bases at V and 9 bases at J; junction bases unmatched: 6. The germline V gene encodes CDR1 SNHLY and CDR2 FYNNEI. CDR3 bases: TGTGCCAGCAAGGGGCAGGGGGTGCCCCAGCATTTT. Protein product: CASKGQGVPQHF.

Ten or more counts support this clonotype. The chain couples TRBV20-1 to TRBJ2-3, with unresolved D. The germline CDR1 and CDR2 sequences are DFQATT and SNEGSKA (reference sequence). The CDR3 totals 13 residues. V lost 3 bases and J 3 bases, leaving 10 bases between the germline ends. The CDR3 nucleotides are TGCAGTGCTAGGACCCGCTTTACAGATACGCAGTATTTT. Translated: CSARTRFTDTQYF.

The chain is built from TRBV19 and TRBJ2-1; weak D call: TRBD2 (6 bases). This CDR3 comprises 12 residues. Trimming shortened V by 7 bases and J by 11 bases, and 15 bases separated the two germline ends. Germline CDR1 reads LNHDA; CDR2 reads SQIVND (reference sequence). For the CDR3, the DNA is TGTGCCAGTACCGGGGGTGGAACAAAGCAGTTCTTC. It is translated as CASTGGGTKQFF. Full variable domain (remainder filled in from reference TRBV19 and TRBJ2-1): DGGITQSPKYLFRKEGQNVTLSCEQNLNHDAMYWYRQDPGQGLRLIYYSQIVNDFQKGDIAEGYSVSREKKESFPLTVTSAQKNPTAFYLCASTGGGTKQFFGPGTRLTVL.

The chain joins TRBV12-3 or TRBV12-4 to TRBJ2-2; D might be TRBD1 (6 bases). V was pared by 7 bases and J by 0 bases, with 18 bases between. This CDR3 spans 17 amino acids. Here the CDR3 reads CASTRRDTRSNTGELFF. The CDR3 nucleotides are TGTGCCAGCACCCGAAGGGACACTCGATCGAACACCGGGGAGCTGTTTTTT.

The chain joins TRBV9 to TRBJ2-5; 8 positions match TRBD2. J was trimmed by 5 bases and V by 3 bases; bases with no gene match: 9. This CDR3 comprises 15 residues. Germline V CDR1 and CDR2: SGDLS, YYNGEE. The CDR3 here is CASSATSAYMETQYF. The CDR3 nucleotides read TGTGCCAGCAGCGCGACTAGCGCCTATATGGAGACCCAGTACTTC.

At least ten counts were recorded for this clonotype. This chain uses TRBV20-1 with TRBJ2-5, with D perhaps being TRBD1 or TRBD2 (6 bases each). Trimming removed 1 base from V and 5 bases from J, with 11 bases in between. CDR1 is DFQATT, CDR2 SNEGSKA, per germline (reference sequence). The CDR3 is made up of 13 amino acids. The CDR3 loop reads CSARGGAGETQYF. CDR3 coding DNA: TGCAGTGCTAGAGGGGGGGCTGGGGAGACCCAGTACTTC.

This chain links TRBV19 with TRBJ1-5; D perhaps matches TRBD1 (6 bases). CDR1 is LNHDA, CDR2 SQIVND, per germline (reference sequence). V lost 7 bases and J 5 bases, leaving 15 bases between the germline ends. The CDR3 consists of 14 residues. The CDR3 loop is CASNLQQGDQPQHF. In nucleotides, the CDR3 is TGTGCCAGTAATCTTCAACAGGGAGATCAGCCCCAGCATTTT.

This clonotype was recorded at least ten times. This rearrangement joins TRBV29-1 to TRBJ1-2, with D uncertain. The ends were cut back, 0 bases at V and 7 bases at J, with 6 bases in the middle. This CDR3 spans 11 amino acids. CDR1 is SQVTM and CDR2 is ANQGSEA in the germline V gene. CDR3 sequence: CSVEEGRGYTF. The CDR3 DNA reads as TGCAGCGTTGAAGAGGGTCGTGGCTACACCTTC.

The CDR3 here is CASSPPGTVSYEQYF. CDR3 DNA: TGTGCCAGCAGTCCGCCCGGGACGGTCTCCTACGAGCAGTACTTC. The chain couples TRBV27 to TRBJ2-7; tentatively, D is TRBD1 or TRBD2 (5 bases each). V dropped 5 bases and J dropped 0 bases, with 14 bases sitting between them. CDR1 is MNHEY and CDR2 is SMNVEV in the germline V gene (reference sequence). The CDR3 totals 15 residues.

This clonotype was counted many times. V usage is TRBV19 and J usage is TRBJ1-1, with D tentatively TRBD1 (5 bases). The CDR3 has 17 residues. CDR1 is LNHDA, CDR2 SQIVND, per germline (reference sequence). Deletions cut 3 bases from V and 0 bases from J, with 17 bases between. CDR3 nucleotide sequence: TGTGCCAGTAGTATGTGGTCTTTCGGGGCGATGAACACTGAAGCTTTCTTT. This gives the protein CASSMWSFGAMNTEAFF.